The 23 T cell receptor beta chains presented below share a single source sample, sequenced in a study of blood T cell repertoires in COVID-19. The protocol was immunoSEQ multiplex PCR, while the TCRdb copy is restricted to in-frame clones and leaves out a portion. Here the sample spans a few hundred thousand clones, 86% being singletons. The sequencing sample was made of peripheral blood. The receptors were sampled from a woman in her 50s with acute or convalescent COVID-19.

The V call is TRBV6-5, the J call TRBJ2-3; TRBD1 is a possible D gene (6 bases). The CDR3 sequence is 15 residues long. Germline V gene lookup returns CDR1 MNHEY and CDR2 SVGAGI. Trimming stripped 10 bases from V and 0 bases from J, with 17 bases between. CDR3 in amino acids: CATVAWTASTDTQYF. As DNA, the CDR3 is TGTGCCACCGTGGCTTGGACAGCGAGCACAGATACGCAGTATTTT.

V is TRBV7-2 and J is TRBJ2-5, with 8 bases aligning to TRBD2. The CDR3 runs to 16 residues. The germline gives CDR1 SGHTA, CDR2 FQGNSA. Trimming cost V 9 bases and J 2 bases; bases outside gene matches: 14. CDR3 nucleotides: TGTGCCAGTCGAGGCAGGAGCGGGAGTTTACAAGAGACCCAGTACTTC. It translates to CASRGRSGSLQETQYF.

This chain uses TRBV4-3 with TRBJ1-4; perhaps TRBD1 as D (5 bases). Germline V gives CDR1 LGHNA, CDR2 YSLEER. Trimming removed 0 bases from V and 7 bases from J, with 12 bases in between. The CDR3 has 15 amino acids. As DNA, the CDR3 is TGCGCCAGCAGCCAAGATCCAAGGGGTGGTGAAAAACTGTTTTTT. It codes for CASSQDPRGGEKLFF.

This chain connects TRBV2 to TRBJ1-6, with a tentative D call TRBD1 (5 bases). V dropped 6 bases and J dropped 5 bases, with 11 bases sitting between them. Germline CDR1 reads SNHLY; CDR2 reads FYNNEI. The CDR3 totals 14 residues. DNA of the CDR3: TGTGCCAGCAGGGGGGGACTCGATAATTCACCCCTCCACTTT. This encodes CASRGGLDNSPLHF.

The rearrangement joins TRBV5-1 to TRBJ1-4, with D maybe TRBD1 (6 bases). V was trimmed by 0 bases and J by 0 bases, leaving 6 bases between them. The CDR3 is 15 residues long. Germline CDR1 is SGHRS and CDR2 is YFSETQ. CDR3 sequence (DNA): TGCGCCAGCAGCTTGGGACAGGCAACTAATGAAAAACTGTTTTTT. Amino acids: CASSLGQATNEKLFF.

This chain links TRBV29-1 with TRBJ2-7, with D maybe TRBD2 (5 bases). Germline V gene data show CDR1 as SQVTM and CDR2 as ANQGSEA. Trimming removed 2 bases at V and 5 bases at J, with 13 bases between. This CDR3 has 13 residues. DNA of the CDR3: TGCAGCGTTGAATTTATGGAGGTCAACGAGCAGTACTTC. It encodes CSVEFMEVNEQYF.

The rearrangement joins TRBV25-1 to TRBJ1-1, with 8 bases fitting TRBD1. The CDR3 is 13 amino acids. The germline V gene encodes CDR1 MGHDK and CDR2 SYGVNS. V dropped 5 bases and J dropped 10; count of bases not matched to a gene: 9. This CDR3 reads CASSPLDRDSAFF. CDR3 DNA: TGTGCCAGCAGTCCACTGGACAGGGATTCAGCTTTCTTT.

This clone was recorded a few times. The chain combines TRBV5-6 with TRBJ2-3, with D maybe TRBD2 (5 bases). This CDR3 spans 15 amino acids. V lost 0 bases and J 1 base, leaving 9 bases between the germline ends. Germline V lookup: CDR1 SGHDT, CDR2 YYEEEE. In DNA form, the CDR3 reads TGTGCCAGCAGCTTGGGCGGGCTCGGCACAGATACGCAGTATTTT. This sequence encodes CASSLGGLGTDTQYF.

The J gene is TRBJ2-3, the V gene TRBV5-4; 7 bases match TRBD1. V dropped 4 bases and J dropped 0; count of bases not matched to a gene: 8. The CDR3 is made up of 16 amino acids. The germline CDR1 and CDR2 sequences are SGHNT and YYREEE (reference sequence). The CDR3 DNA reads TGTGCCAGCAGCGGGCAAGGGGGCGCCAGCACAGATACGCAGTATTTT. This gives the protein CASSGQGGASTDTQYF.

The chain couples TRBV5-1 to TRBJ2-5; D is uncertain. Trimming cost V 0 bases and J 1 base, with 10 bases left between them. The CDR3 length is 15 residues. The V gene's germline CDR1 is SGHRS and CDR2 YFSETQ. DNA for the CDR3: TGCGCCAGCAGCTTGGGCCTAGGTCCCCAAGAGACCCAGTACTTC. Protein sequence: CASSLGLGPQETQYF. The whole variable domain, filled in from reference TRBV5-1 and TRBJ2-5, reads KAGVTQTPRYLIKTRGQQVTLSCSPISGHRSVSWYQQTPGQGLQFLFEYFSETQRNKGNFPGRFSGRQFSNSRSEMNVSTLELGDSALYLCASSLGLGPQETQYFGPGTRLLVL.

The chain couples TRBV29-1 to TRBJ2-7; the match to TRBD2 covers 8 bases. The V and J ends lost 1 base and 3 bases, in that order; junction bases with no gene match: 5. CDR1 SQVTM and CDR2 ANQGSEA come from the germline V gene. This CDR3 has 14 residues. In DNA, the CDR3 is TGCAGCGTTGAAGCCCTAGCGGGCGGCTACGAGCAGTACTTC. Residues: CSVEALAGGYEQYF.

V and J are TRBV6-2 or TRBV6-3 and TRBJ2-7, with D possibly TRBD2 on 7 matching bases. The CDR3 spans 15 residues. Germline CDR1 MNHEY, CDR2 SVGEGT. Trimming left V 3 bases short and J 7 bases short, with 19 bases between. The CDR3, as DNA: TGTGCCAGCAGTTATCTCGGAGGGGGGGACGGAGAGCAGTACTTC. Translation: CASSYLGGGDGEQYF.

This clone was recorded only once. This rearrangement joins TRBV9 to TRBJ1-1, with TRBD1 identical over 7 bases. This CDR3 comprises 14 residues. Germline-derived CDR1 and CDR2 are SGDLS and YYNGEE. Unmatched junction bases numbered 3, after V lost 4 bases and J lost 0 bases. The CDR3 DNA sequence: TGTGCCAGCAGCCAGACAGGGATGAACACTGAAGCTTTCTTT. Protein product: CASSQTGMNTEAFF.

The sample holds one count of this clone. The chain carries TRBV18 and TRBJ1-2; D possibly corresponds to TRBD1 (5 bases). V was clipped by 4 bases and J by 0 bases, with 9 bases between them. Germline loops: CDR1 KGHSH, CDR2 LQKENI. The CDR3 covers 14 residues. This CDR3 reads CASSRGNSNYGYTF. CDR3 in DNA: TGTGCCAGCTCACGGGGCAACTCTAACTATGGCTACACCTTC.

J is TRBJ1-2 and V is TRBV19; TRBD1 agrees at 10 bases. V gave up 5 bases and J gave up 3 bases; unmatched junction bases: 3. Looked up from germline, CDR1 is LNHDA and CDR2 is SQIVND (reference sequence). CDR3 length equals 14 residues. The CDR3: CASSGTGVDYGYTF. The CDR3 nucleotides are TGTGCCAGTAGTGGGACAGGGGTTGACTATGGCTACACCTTC.

This rearrangement joins TRBV6-4 to TRBJ2-3; D is possibly TRBD1 (5 bases). CDR1 and CDR2 (germline): MRHNA, SNTAGT. CDR3 length: 15 amino acids. V shed 3 bases and J shed 0 bases, with 10 bases lying between them. The CDR3 bases are TGTGCCAGCAGTGAGGCAGGGTCTAGCACAGATACGCAGTATTTT. Translated: CASSEAGSSTDTQYF.

This clone came up a few times. The chain couples TRBV7-9 to TRBJ1-1; no clear D gene. Germline V gene data show CDR1 as SEHNR and CDR2 as FQNEAQ (reference sequence). Trimming left V 3 bases short and J 6 bases short, with 5 bases between. This CDR3 is built from 11 residues. CDR3 DNA sequence: TGTGCCAGCAGCTTGGCCGCTGAAGCTTTCTTT. Translating it yields CASSLAAEAFF.

V usage is TRBV25-1 and J usage is TRBJ2-3; unclear D gene. The CDR3 is 12 amino acids. Germline V gives CDR1 MGHDK, CDR2 SYGVNS. V lost 5 bases to trimming and J lost 3 bases, with 6 bases between them. CDR3 in amino acids: CASSLRTDTQYF. The DNA for the CDR3 is TGTGCCAGCAGTCTTCGGACAGATACGCAGTATTTT. Using reference TRBV25-1 and TRBJ2-3 for the parts outside the CDR3, the full variable domain is EADIYQTPRYLVIGTGKKITLECSQTMGHDKMYWYQQDPGMELHLIHYSYGVNSTEKGDLSSESTVSRIRTEHFPLTLESARPSHTSQYLCASSLRTDTQYFGPGTRLTVL.

The chain recombines TRBV18 with TRBJ1-1, with D perhaps TRBD1 (5 bases). V was trimmed by 3 bases and J by 3 bases, leaving 14 bases between them. Looked up from germline, CDR1 is KGHSH and CDR2 is LQKENI. This CDR3 contains 15 residues. CDR3 loop: CASSPRAGRDTEAFF. CDR3 nucleotides: TGTGCCAGCTCACCTAGGGCAGGGCGAGACACTGAAGCTTTCTTT.

This chain joins TRBV5-4 and TRBJ2-3; D possibly corresponds to TRBD2 (5 bases). Germline V gives CDR1 SGHNT, CDR2 YYREEE (reference sequence). V was shortened by 2 bases and J by 1 base, with 8 bases between the two germline ends. CDR3 size: 14 residues. The CDR3 protein is CASSFDSGTDTQYF. The CDR3 nucleotides read TGTGCCAGCAGCTTTGATAGCGGCACAGATACGCAGTATTTT.

The rearrangement uses TRBV2 and TRBJ2-2; 9 bases align to TRBD2. V was clipped by 4 bases and J by 0 bases; unmatched bases: 0. This CDR3 region has 15 residues. In germline, CDR1 is SNHLY, CDR2 FYNNEI. This CDR3 is CASSGTSANTGELFF. The CDR3 DNA reads as TGTGCCAGCAGTGGGACTAGCGCGAACACCGGGGAGCTGTTTTTT.

The J gene is TRBJ2-3, the V gene TRBV3-1 (or the pseudogene TRBV3-2); TRBD2 matches at 7 bases. The CDR3 extends over 20 amino acids. The trim removed 0 bases at V and 1 base at J, leaving 16 bases unmatched. Germline V gene sequence: CDR1 LGHDT, CDR2 YNNKEL (reference sequence). The DNA for the CDR3 is TGTGCCAGCAGCCAAGATCGGGTACTAGCGCTTCCCAAGCGCACAGATACGCAGTATTTT. This translates into CASSQDRVLALPKRTDTQYF.

The rearrangement links TRBV19 to TRBJ2-1, with 9 bases fitting TRBD2. The CDR3 sequence is 14 residues long. V was pared by 6 bases and J by 10 bases, with 10 bases of the junction left unmatched. Germline CDR1 and CDR2: LNHDA and SQIVND (reference sequence). CDR3: CASRGGRALGEQFF. The CDR3 DNA reads as TGTGCCAGTAGGGGCGGGAGGGCTTTAGGAGAGCAGTTCTTC. Complete variable domain (other parts from reference TRBV19 and TRBJ2-1): DGGITQSPKYLFRKEGQNVTLSCEQNLNHDAMYWYRQDPGQGLRLIYYSQIVNDFQKGDIAEGYSVSREKKESFPLTVTSAQKNPTAFYLCASRGGRALGEQFFGPGTRLTVL.